This is a list of T cell receptor beta chains from one sample in a study of CD8+ T cells in alopecia areata. Measured with immunoSEQ multiplex PCR; TCRdb has only the in-frame clones, and not every one. The data hold approximately 180,000 clones, with roughly 60% observed a single time. This specimen consisted of CD4+ T cells sorted from blood, obtained at week 0. The receptors derive from a human donor with alopecia areata. CDR3s include the opening cysteine and the closing phenylalanine or tryptophan. Not all rows give a size; the values are once, few, many and, for expanded clones, a class.

J gene | clone size | V gene | CDR3 length | CDR3 protein
TRBJ1-2 | . | TRBV30 | 13 | CAWNQPVIYGYTF
TRBJ2-1 | few | TRBV29-1 | 13 | CSGSQGAYNEQFF
TRBJ2-3 | . | TRBV10-3 | 16 | CAISETGKGETDTQYF
TRBJ1-6 | . | TRBV6-6 | 15 | CASSADFDRNSPLHF
TRBJ1-1 | . | TRBV29-1 | 13 | CSVERVVNTEAFF
TRBJ2-7 | few | TRBV9 | 14 | CASSVSNTIYEQYF
TRBJ2-3 | . | TRBV30 | 16 | CAWTPGLGGGIDTQYF
TRBJ2-1 | few | TRBV7-9 | 12 | CASSKQGRPEFF
TRBJ2-5 | . | TRBV7-2 | 14 | CASSAGGYQETQYF
TRBJ2-1 | . | TRBV12-5 | 12 | CASRGLPNEQFF
TRBJ2-3 | . | TRBV6-5 | 12 | CASSYDGDTQYF
TRBJ1-5 | few | TRBV10-3 | 14 | CATSGQETNQPQHF
TRBJ2-1 | . | TRBV6-5 | 15 | CASSQDSATYNEQFF
TRBJ2-3 | . | TRBV9 | 13 | CASSVGRTDTQYF
TRBJ1-2 | . | TRBV29-1 | 14 | CSIGQGATNYGYTF
TRBJ1-5 | . | TRBV15 | 18 | CATSTATGGGGSNQPQHF
TRBJ2-7 | . | TRBV6-6 | 15 | CASSYSSLEGYEQYF
TRBJ2-7 | . | TRBV29-1 | 15 | CSVRRVGHDPYEQYF
TRBJ2-5 | few | TRBV30 | 12 | CAWSGTGGTQYF
TRBJ1-1 | . | TRBV9 | 14 | CASSEYPGSGEAFF
TRBJ1-2 | few | TRBV5-6 | 13 | CASSLRVGYGYTF
TRBJ1-2 | . | TRBV7-3 | 13 | CASSWTGGDGYTF
TRBJ1-2 | . | TRBV6-5 | 13 | CASQKKGGYGYTF
TRBJ2-3 | . | TRBV6-1 | 14 | CASSEWDSTDTQYF
TRBJ2-5 | few | TRBV10-3 | 16 | CAISPGQGVSQETQYF
TRBJ2-3 | . | TRBV15 | 17 | CATSRGPAGSSTDTQYF
TRBJ1-1 | . | TRBV7-9 | 19 | CASSLDRGGQGLVDTEAFF
TRBJ1-4 | few | TRBV2 | 14 | CASSRTGGNEKLFF
TRBJ2-2 | . | TRBV29-1 | 16 | CSAFSTGQGNTGELFF
TRBJ2-5 | few | TRBV29-1 | 11 | CSVWTQETQYF
TRBJ2-5 | few | TRBV11-2 | 14 | CASSSGTVQETQYF
TRBJ1-2 | . | TRBV15 | 14 | CATSRDLGDDGYTF
TRBJ2-7 | . | TRBV10-2 | 15 | CASSESEGSLYEQYF
TRBJ1-6 | few | TRBV11-2 | 15 | CASSLGSASYSPLHF
TRBJ2-1 | . | TRBV19 | 14 | CASRERGPSNEQFF
TRBJ1-2 | . | TRBV29-1 | 13 | CSAHLQGYAGYTF
TRBJ1-1 | . | TRBV25-1 | 12 | CASSAAFTEAFF
TRBJ1-1 | . | TRBV20-1 | 11 | CSATDRYEAFF
TRBJ1-4 | once | TRBV30 | 16 | CARQPYTGQRHEKLFF
TRBJ2-2 | . | TRBV7-3 | 12 | CASSSQPGELFF
TRBJ1-1 | . | TRBV5-1 | 14 | CASSLWDTNTEAFF
TRBJ1-2 | . | TRBV29-1 | 12 | CSVSGTGGRYTF
TRBJ2-3 | . | TRBV18 | 15 | CASSPRSGGTDTQYF
TRBJ1-2 | . | TRBV29-1 | 12 | CSVTGSGYGYTF
TRBJ2-3 | once | TRBV10-3 | 15 | CAISRTGESTDTQYF
TRBJ2-3 | . | TRBV2 | 16 | CASRELAGGGADTQYF
TRBJ1-2 | few | TRBV30 | 13 | CAWTLGETYGYTF
TRBJ2-4 | . | TRBV7-2 | 13 | CASSLGGLGIQYF
TRBJ2-2 | once | TRBV4-3 | 13 | CASSQGQTGELFF
TRBJ2-3 | . | TRBV6-5 | 14 | CATRDSSSTDTQYF